This TCR beta chain was documented in a study of T cell responses to AZD1222 COVID-19 vaccine. Of note for this clone: The antigen is undetermined.

General study results and limits: Repertoire sampling occurred only after the peak T cell response. A mostly white British donor set with more females was recruited, and clonal diversity was possibly underestimated. AZD1222 recipients seropositive at baseline numbered only five or six.

The CDR3 has 18 residues. Per germline, CDR1 SNHLY and CDR2 FYNNEI. With 2 bases removed from V and 4 bases from J, the gap between germline ends came to 21 bases. Assay used: immunoSEQ multiplex PCR; TCRdb lists only in-frame clones, some missing. The sample records 110,000 or so clones, 75% to 90% being singletons. The chain combines TRBV2 with TRBJ2-1; tentatively, D is TRBD1 (5 bases). Sequenced here: peripheral blood, sampled 28 days after the second AZD1222 dose. The sequence came from an adult who received the AZD1222 COVID-19 vaccine. CDR3 sequence reads: CASSEMGNSGPGYNEQFF. CDR3 bases: TGTGCCAGCAGTGAAATGGGGAACTCGGGTCCAGGGTACAATGAGCAGTTCTTC.